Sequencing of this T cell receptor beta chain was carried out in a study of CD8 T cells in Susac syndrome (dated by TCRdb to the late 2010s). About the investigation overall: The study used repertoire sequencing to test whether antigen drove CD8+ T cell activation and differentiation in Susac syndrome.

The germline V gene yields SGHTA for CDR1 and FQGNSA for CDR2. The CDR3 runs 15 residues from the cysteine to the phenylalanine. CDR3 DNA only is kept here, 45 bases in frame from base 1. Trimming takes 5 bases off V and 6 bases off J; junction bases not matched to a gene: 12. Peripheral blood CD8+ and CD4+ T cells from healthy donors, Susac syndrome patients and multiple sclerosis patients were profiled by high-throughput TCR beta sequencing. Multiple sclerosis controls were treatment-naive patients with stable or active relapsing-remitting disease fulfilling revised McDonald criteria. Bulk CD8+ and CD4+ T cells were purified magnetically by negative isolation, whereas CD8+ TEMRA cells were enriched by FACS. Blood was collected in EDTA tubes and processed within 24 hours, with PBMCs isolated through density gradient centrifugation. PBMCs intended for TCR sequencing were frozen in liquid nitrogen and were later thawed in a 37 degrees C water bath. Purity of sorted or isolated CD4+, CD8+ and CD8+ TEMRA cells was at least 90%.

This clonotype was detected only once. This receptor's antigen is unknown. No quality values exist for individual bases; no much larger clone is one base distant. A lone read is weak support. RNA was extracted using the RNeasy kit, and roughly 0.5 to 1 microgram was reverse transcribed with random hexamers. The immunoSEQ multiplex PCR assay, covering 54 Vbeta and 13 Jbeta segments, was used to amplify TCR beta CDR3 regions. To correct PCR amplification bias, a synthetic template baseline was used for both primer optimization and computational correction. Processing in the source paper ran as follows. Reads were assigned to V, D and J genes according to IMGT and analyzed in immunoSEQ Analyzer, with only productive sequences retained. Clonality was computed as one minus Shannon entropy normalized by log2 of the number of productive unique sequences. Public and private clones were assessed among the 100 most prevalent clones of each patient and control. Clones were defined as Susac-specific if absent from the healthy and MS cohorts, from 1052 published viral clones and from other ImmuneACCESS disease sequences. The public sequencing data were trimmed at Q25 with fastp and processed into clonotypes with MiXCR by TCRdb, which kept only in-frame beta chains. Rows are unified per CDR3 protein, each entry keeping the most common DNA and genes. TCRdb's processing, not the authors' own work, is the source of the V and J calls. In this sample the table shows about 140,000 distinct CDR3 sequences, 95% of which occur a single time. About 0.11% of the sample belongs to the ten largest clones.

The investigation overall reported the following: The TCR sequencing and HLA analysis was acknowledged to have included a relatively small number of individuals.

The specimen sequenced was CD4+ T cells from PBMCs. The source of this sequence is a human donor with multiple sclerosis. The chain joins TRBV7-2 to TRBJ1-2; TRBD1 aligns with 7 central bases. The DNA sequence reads TGTGCCAGCAGCAGACGACAGGGCTCATTTGATGGCTACACCTTC. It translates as CASSRRQGSFDGYTF.